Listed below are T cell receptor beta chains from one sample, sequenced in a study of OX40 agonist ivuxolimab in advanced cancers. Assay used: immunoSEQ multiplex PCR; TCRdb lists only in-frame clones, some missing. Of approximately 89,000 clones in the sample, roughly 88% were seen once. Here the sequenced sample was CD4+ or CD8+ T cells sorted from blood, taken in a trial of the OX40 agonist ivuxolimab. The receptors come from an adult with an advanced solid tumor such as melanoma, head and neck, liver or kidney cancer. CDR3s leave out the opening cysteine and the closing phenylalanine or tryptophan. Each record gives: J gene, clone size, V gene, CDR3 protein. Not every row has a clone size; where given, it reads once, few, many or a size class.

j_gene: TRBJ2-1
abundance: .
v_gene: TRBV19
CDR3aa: ASSLIGGGAGEQF

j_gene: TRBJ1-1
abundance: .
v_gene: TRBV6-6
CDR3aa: ASSLRENTEAF

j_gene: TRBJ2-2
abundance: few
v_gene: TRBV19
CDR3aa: ASSLGLAGGRDTGELF

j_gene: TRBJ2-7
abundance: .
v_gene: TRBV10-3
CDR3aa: AISRPPDRSNPKQY

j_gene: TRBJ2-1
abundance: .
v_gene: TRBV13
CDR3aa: ASSLRPRGEQF

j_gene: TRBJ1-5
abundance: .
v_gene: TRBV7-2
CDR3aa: ASSLVAGSGQPQH

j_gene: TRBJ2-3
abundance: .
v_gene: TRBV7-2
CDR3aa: ASRPRAGGVTDTQY

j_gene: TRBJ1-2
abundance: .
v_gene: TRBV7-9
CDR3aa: ASSLAYGYT

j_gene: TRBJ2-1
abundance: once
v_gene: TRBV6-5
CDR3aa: ASSYVGRQF

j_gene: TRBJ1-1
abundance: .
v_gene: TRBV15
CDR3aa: ATTRGRDTEAF

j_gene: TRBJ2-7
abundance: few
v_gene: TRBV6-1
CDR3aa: ASSRPLGRSYEQY